One and the same sample provided the 23 T cell receptor beta chains below, sequenced in a study of shared clonotypes between healthy human individuals. Here immunoSEQ multiplex PCR was the method, and the copy in TCRdb shows in-frame clones only, minus some. The data hold hundreds of thousands of clones, with roughly 98% observed a single time. CD45RO-negative cells were positively selected for CCR7, leaving out terminally differentiated effector memory CD45RA+ cells. Sequenced input: naive CD8+ T cells sorted from blood. These receptors were collected from a man younger than 40 in good health.

The chain uses TRBV29-1 and TRBJ2-7; D is undetermined. Trimming took 3 bases from V and 1 from J, leaving 10 bases between them. The germline CDR1 and CDR2 sequences are SQVTM and ANQGSEA. The CDR3 covers 13 residues. CDR3 sequence (DNA): TGCAGCGTTGAGAAGCGAAATTCCTACGAGCAGTACTTC. It specifies CSVEKRNSYEQYF.

V is TRBV11-2 and J is TRBJ2-5; 7 bases line up with TRBD1. This CDR3 is built from 17 residues. The J segment lost 5 bases and the V segment lost 4 bases, leaving 16 bases of the junction unmatched. Per the germline V gene, CDR1 is SGHAT and CDR2 is FQNNGV. The CDR3, as DNA: TGTGCCAGCAGCTCACCCGTAGAGGGGGCCCAAAAGGAGACCCAGTACTTC. Its translation is CASSSPVEGAQKETQYF.

The chain carries TRBV28 and TRBJ2-1; tentative D call: TRBD2 (5 bases). Germline V gene lookup returns CDR1 MDHEN and CDR2 SYDVKM. This CDR3 has 14 amino acids. Deletions cut 4 bases from V and 1 base from J, with 8 bases between. The CDR3 here is CASSWLASYNEQFF. Written as DNA, the CDR3 is TGTGCCAGCAGTTGGCTAGCATCCTACAATGAGCAGTTCTTC. Together with reference TRBV28 and TRBJ2-1, the CDR3 gives the full variable domain: DVKVTQSSRYLVKRTGEKVFLECVQDMDHENMFWYRQDPGLGLRLIYFSYDVKMKEKGDIPEGYSVSREKKERFSLILESASTNQTSMYLCASSWLASYNEQFFGPGTRLTVL.

The chain links TRBV11-3 to TRBJ2-1; D is ambiguous. This CDR3 comprises 14 residues. Trimming removed 4 bases at V and 7 bases at J, with 14 bases between. CDR1 and CDR2 (germline): SGHNT, YENEEA. Here the CDR3 reads CASSSPKNWNEQFF. CDR3 coding DNA: TGTGCCAGCAGCTCCCCCAAGAATTGGAATGAGCAGTTCTTC.

CDR3 region: CASSIGTSGVEDTQYF. CDR3 coding DNA: TGTGCCAGCAGTATCGGGACTAGCGGGGTGGAGGATACGCAGTATTTT. The chain recombines TRBV28 with TRBJ2-3, with 13 bases identical to TRBD2. CDR1 and CDR2 (germline): MDHEN, SYDVKM. CDR3 size: 16 residues. With 5 bases clipped from V and 6 bases from J, the junction kept 8 bases outside the gene matches.

This chain uses TRBV27 with TRBJ1-1; D gene uncertain. Germline CDR1 reads MNHEY; CDR2 reads SMNVEV (reference sequence). This CDR3 has 11 residues. Trimming cost V 6 bases and J 2 bases, with 4 bases left between them. The CDR3: CASRFNTEAFF. As DNA, the CDR3 is TGTGCCAGCAGGTTCAACACTGAAGCTTTCTTT.

CDR3 sequence: CASSADSTDTQYF. The CDR3 coding sequence is TGTGCCAGCAGCGCGGACAGCACAGATACGCAGTATTTT. V and J are TRBV5-6 and TRBJ2-3; D remains unclear. V was pared by 4 bases and J by 0 bases, with 6 bases between. CDR1 is SGHDT, CDR2 YYEEEE, per germline. The CDR3 consists of 13 residues.

The V call is TRBV7-8, the J call TRBJ2-7; the D gene is possibly TRBD1 (7 bases). Germline assignment: CDR1 SGHVS and CDR2 FQNEAQ. The ends were cut back, 0 bases at V and 7 bases at J, with 13 bases in the middle. CDR3 length equals 14 residues. The CDR3 DNA reads TGTGCCAGCAGCTTAGCGGCAGGGGGGTGGGAGCAGTACTTC. It translates to CASSLAAGGWEQYF.

The chain uses TRBV2 and TRBJ2-5; possibly TRBD1 for D (5 bases). Germline V gives CDR1 SNHLY, CDR2 FYNNEI. V lost 1 base to trimming and J lost 4 bases, with 13 bases between them. This CDR3 has 15 amino acids. CDR3 sequence (DNA): TGTGCCAGCAGTGAAGAAGGGGCAAGGGGAGAGACCCAGTACTTC. Protein: CASSEEGARGETQYF.

The chain uses TRBV7-9 and TRBJ2-3; TRBD1 is a possible D gene (6 bases). CDR3 length: 15 residues. Germline CDR1 reads SEHNR; CDR2 reads FQNEAQ (reference sequence). The V and J ends lost 5 bases and 2 bases respectively, with 14 bases between them. DNA of the CDR3: TGTGCCAGCAGCGACCGGACAGAATCCACAGATACGCAGTATTTT. This encodes CASSDRTESTDTQYF.

J is TRBJ2-7 and V is TRBV14; 7 bases fit TRBD1. The CDR3 length is 15 residues. V trimming: 1 base; J trimming: 3 bases; junction bases outside the gene matches: 6. From germline, CDR1 is SGHDN and CDR2 FVKESK. The CDR3 DNA is TGTGCCAGCAGCCAAGCTACAGGGGATTTCTACGAGCAGTACTTC. Translated: CASSQATGDFYEQYF.

In DNA form, the CDR3 reads TGTGCCAGCAGGGACCCTAGCGGGAGGGCGGATACGCAGTATTTT. Residues: CASRDPSGRADTQYF. The chain employs TRBV27 and TRBJ2-3; 12 positions match TRBD2. Germline-derived CDR1 and CDR2 are MNHEY and SMNVEV (reference sequence). The junction had 7 bases not matched to a gene; V was cut back by 6 bases and J by 6 bases. The CDR3 has 15 amino acids.

V and J are TRBV2 and TRBJ1-1; 9 bases align to TRBD1. J lost 4 bases, V lost 4 bases, and 1 base had no gene match. Germline assignment: CDR1 SNHLY and CDR2 FYNNEI. The CDR3 sequence is 13 residues long. CDR3 sequence (DNA): TGTGCCAGCAGTGGGACAGGGGTCACTGAAGCTTTCTTT. Residues: CASSGTGVTEAFF.

Here the CDR3 DNA reads TGTGCCAGCAGTTTCGGGGGTACGCAGTATTTT. This encodes CASSFGGTQYF. The rearrangement uses TRBV27 and TRBJ2-3; tentatively, D is TRBD2 (6 bases). The V end lost 3 bases, the J end lost 8 bases, and 6 bases lay between the germline ends. This CDR3 has 11 residues. CDR1 and CDR2 (germline): MNHEY, SMNVEV (reference sequence).

The V and J genes are TRBV19 and TRBJ1-1; 8 bases agree with TRBD1. Germline V gene lookup returns CDR1 LNHDA and CDR2 SQIVND (reference sequence). This CDR3 region has 15 residues. V was pared by 8 bases and J by 4 bases, with 12 bases of the junction left unmatched. CDR3 protein: CASLRLQGTGTEAFF. CDR3 DNA: TGTGCCAGTCTTCGGTTGCAGGGGACAGGCACTGAAGCTTTCTTT.

The rearrangement uses TRBV14 and TRBJ2-7, with TRBD1 matching over 10 bases. This CDR3 is built from 15 residues. Germline-derived CDR1 and CDR2 are SGHDN and FVKESK. With V trimmed by 4 bases and J by 0 bases, 3 bases remained unmatched. CDR3 in amino acids: CASSLRTGGSYEQYF. In nucleotides, the CDR3 is TGTGCCAGCAGCCTCCGGACAGGGGGCTCCTACGAGCAGTACTTC.

CDR3 loop: CTSSQVPTSGTSGTGNYYEQYF. DNA for the CDR3: TGCACCAGCAGCCAAGTTCCAACGTCCGGGACTAGCGGGACGGGGAACTACTACGAGCAGTACTTC. This chain connects TRBV1 to TRBJ2-7; the DNA was not compared with TRBD2, the D call given in the table. TRBV1 constitutes a pseudogene. CDR3 size: 22 residues.

The gene calls are TRBV15 and TRBJ2-1; 11 nucleotides line up with TRBD2. Trimming cost V 5 bases and J 3 bases; bases outside gene matches: 12. Looked up from germline, CDR1 is LNHNV and CDR2 is YYDKDF (reference sequence). This CDR3 is 18 amino acids long. CDR3 protein: CATSGGLAVPHIYNEQFF. The CDR3 DNA sequence: TGTGCCACCAGCGGGGGACTAGCGGTCCCCCATATCTACAATGAGCAGTTCTTC.

V usage is TRBV15 and J usage is TRBJ2-7, with TRBD1 matching 8 bases. With V trimmed by 4 bases and J by 6 bases, 5 bases remained unmatched. CDR1 and CDR2 (germline): LNHNV, YYDKDF (reference sequence). This CDR3 has 13 residues. Written as DNA, the CDR3 is TGTGCCACCAGCACAGGGACAGGAGCCGAGCAGTACTTC. The encoded protein is CATSTGTGAEQYF.

J is TRBJ1-5 and V is TRBV28; a weak D match, TRBD1 (6 bases). Germline lookup yields CDR1 MDHEN and CDR2 SYDVKM. The CDR3 spans 15 residues. The germline V and J ends were trimmed by 6 bases and 0 bases, with 12 bases remaining between them. The DNA for the CDR3 is TGTGCCAGCAGAACCGGACAGAATAGCAATCAGCCCCAGCATTTT. Protein product: CASRTGQNSNQPQHF.

As for this clone: Other DNA sequences in this specimen translate into the identical CDR3. The chain links TRBV5-1 to TRBJ2-7; TRBD2 is a possible D gene (5 bases). Germline V gene lookup returns CDR1 SGHRS and CDR2 YFSETQ. The CDR3 loop spans 13 amino acids. Trimming shortened V by 4 bases and J by 2 bases, and 10 bases separated the two germline ends. In nucleotides, the CDR3 is TGCGCCAGCAGCCTAGGAGGTACCTACGAGCAGTACTTC. As protein: CASSLGGTYEQYF.

The rearrangement uses TRBV7-9 and TRBJ2-1, with D maybe TRBD1 (6 bases). Germline V lookup: CDR1 SEHNR, CDR2 FQNEAQ (reference sequence). Trimming took off 1 base at V and 1 base at J, with 14 bases between the two ends. The CDR3 consists of 17 residues. CDR3 protein: CASSLENRVQSYNEQFF. CDR3 nucleotide sequence: TGTGCCAGCAGCTTAGAGAACAGGGTACAATCCTACAATGAGCAGTTCTTC.

The chain joins TRBV7-8 to TRBJ2-2; D possibly uses TRBD1 or TRBD2 (5 bases each). With 2 bases removed from V and 7 bases from J, the gap between germline ends came to 20 bases. The CDR3 consists of 17 residues. Germline V gives CDR1 SGHVS, CDR2 FQNEAQ. The CDR3 DNA follows: TGTGCCAGCAGCTTATACCGGGACCGGCTTTCCGGCGGGGAGCTGTTTTTT. It codes for CASSLYRDRLSGGELFF.